Listed below are T cell receptor beta chains from one sample, sequenced in a study of blood T cell repertoires in COVID-19. Produced via immunoSEQ multiplex PCR; TCRdb's table is partial and in-frame only. The sample holds about 120,000 clones, about 89% seen once. The sequenced material came from peripheral blood. The receptors originated from a human donor with acute or convalescent COVID-19. The donor label of this sample is uncertain. CDR3s include the opening cysteine and the closing phenylalanine or tryptophan. The D gene is left open where the match is weak. Expanded clones get a size class; other rows say once, few or many, or leave the size out.

clone_size	d_call	v_call	j_call	cdr3_nt	cdr3_aa
once	TRBD2	TRBV4-3	TRBJ2-7	TGCGCCAGCAGCCAAGAGATGGGCTATTGGCGGGAGGTCTCCTACGAGCAGTACTTC	CASSQEMGYWREVSYEQYF
NA	TRBD1	TRBV2	TRBJ2-1	TGTGCCAGCAGGGGTACAGGGGCAGGGGCCTACAATGAGCAGTTCTTC	CASRGTGAGAYNEQFF
NA	TRBD2	TRBV6-5	TRBJ2-3	TGTGCCAGCAGCTACGGACTAGCGGGGCCAGATACGCAGTATTTT	CASSYGLAGPDTQYF
NA	TRBD1	TRBV11-3	TRBJ2-7	TGTGCCAGCAGCTTCGCCGGGACAGGAGCCTACGAGCAGTACTTC	CASSFAGTGAYEQYF
once	NA	TRBV7-9	TRBJ1-6	TGTGCCAGCAGAGGTTCAGACTTCTATAATTCACCCCTCCACTTT	CASRGSDFYNSPLHF
NA	TRBD2	TRBV5-6	TRBJ2-3	TGTGCCAGCAGCCCAGGACTAGCGATGGGTCCCACAGATACGCAGTATTTT	CASSPGLAMGPTDTQYF
NA	NA	TRBV11-1	TRBJ1-1	TGTGCCAGCAGCTTACACTTGAACACTGAAGCTTTCTTT	CASSLHLNTEAFF
NA	NA	TRBV6-5	TRBJ2-2	TGTGCCAGCAGGTCCGGGAACCTAGGGGAGCTGTTTTTT	CASRSGNLGELFF
NA	TRBD2	TRBV6-5	TRBJ2-1	TGTGCCAGCAGCTTGGGACTAGCAGCCTACAATGAGCAGTTCTTC	CASSLGLAAYNEQFF
NA	TRBD2	TRBV9	TRBJ2-3	TGTGCCAGCAGCGTGGGACTAGCGGGACGCACAGATACGCAGTATTTT	CASSVGLAGRTDTQYF
NA	NA	TRBV19	TRBJ2-1	TGTGCCAGTAAGTTATCTCTAAACGATGAGCAGTTCTTC	CASKLSLNDEQFF
NA	NA	TRBV30	TRBJ2-5	TGTGCCTGGACGAGTTTGCAGACCCAGTACTTC	CAWTSLQTQYF
NA	TRBD2	TRBV18	TRBJ2-5	TGTGCCAGCTCACCAGCGGCGGGAGGGGGAGAGACCCAGTACTTC	CASSPAAGGGETQYF
NA	NA	TRBV7-2	TRBJ1-6	TGTGCCAGCAGCTTAGCACATGGGGGCTTTGTTAGCTACTCACCCCTCCACTTT	CASSLAHGGFVSYSPLHF
NA	NA	TRBV6-1	TRBJ2-5	TGTGCCAGCAGTGAAGGACGTCGGGGGGCTGGTACAGGAGGAGAGACCCAGTACTTC	CASSEGRRGAGTGGETQYF
NA	TRBD1	TRBV28	TRBJ1-2	TGTGCCAGCAGTTCAGCCGGGACAGCTAATGGCTACACCTTC	CASSSAGTANGYTF
few	TRBD2	TRBV4-1	TRBJ2-1	TGCGCCAGCAGCTTAGCGGGCAATGAGCAGTTCTTC	CASSLAGNEQFF
once	NA	TRBV7-2	TRBJ1-2	TGTGCCAGCAGCTTAACAGGGCCCAACTATGGCTACACCTTC	CASSLTGPNYGYTF
NA	TRBD2	TRBV5-1	TRBJ2-1	TGCGCCAGCAGCTTGGCCCCCACAGCGGGAGGGCCCAAGTTCTTC	CASSLAPTAGGPKFF
NA	NA	TRBV7-2	TRBJ2-3	TGTGCCAGCAGCTTAACTTATCCAGATACGCAGTATTTT	CASSLTYPDTQYF
NA	NA	TRBV18	TRBJ1-3	TGTGCCAGCTCACCGGACAGTAACACCAACCGTGGAAACACCATATATTTT	CASSPDSNTNRGNTIYF
NA	NA	TRBV12-3/TRBV12-4	TRBJ2-2	TGTGCCAGCAGTTCCAGTAACACCGGGGAGCTGTTTTTT	CASSSSNTGELFF
NA	TRBD1	TRBV7-2	TRBJ1-3	TGTGCCAGCAGCCCGGGACAGGGAAGAAACACCATATATTTT	CASSPGQGRNTIYF
once	TRBD1	TRBV28	TRBJ1-2	TGTGCCAGCACCCAGCCCGGGACAGGGGGCGGCACTAACTATGGCTACACCTTC	CASTQPGTGGGTNYGYTF
NA	NA	TRBV7-2	TRBJ1-5	TGTGCCAGCAGCTTCCAGGGAGGGGGCAATCAGCCCCAGCATTTT	CASSFQGGGNQPQHF
NA	TRBD1	TRBV6-4	TRBJ1-4	TGTGCCAGCAGTGGGGACAGCCAGAACACCAATGAAAAACTGTTTTTT	CASSGDSQNTNEKLFF
NA	NA	TRBV30	TRBJ1-1	TGTGCCTGGAGTGTTACGGGGATGAACACTGAAGCTTTCTTT	CAWSVTGMNTEAFF
NA	TRBD2	TRBV27	TRBJ2-5	TGTGCCACCGCTATAGCGGGGGGCCAAGAGACCCAGTACTTC	CATAIAGGQETQYF
NA	TRBD2	TRBV7-2	TRBJ2-7	TGTGCCAGCAGCAGTCAGCGGGAGTCGTACGAGCAGTACTTC	CASSSQRESYEQYF
NA	NA	TRBV6-2/TRBV6-3	TRBJ2-7	TGTGCCAGCAGTTACGGGAGGGAGCAGTACTTC	CASSYGREQYF
NA	NA	TRBV3-1/TRBV3-2	TRBJ1-4	TGTGCCAGCAGCCCCCGAGGCAACCGTGAAAAACTGTTTTTT	CASSPRGNREKLFF
NA	TRBD2	TRBV9	TRBJ2-1	TGTGCCAGCAGCGTAGCTATTGGGACTAGCGGGGGGGCGTCAGACAATGAGCAGTTCTTC	CASSVAIGTSGGASDNEQFF
NA	NA	TRBV28	TRBJ1-5	TGTGCCAGCAGTTTTCGGACAGCAGCCAATCAGCCCCAGCATTTT	CASSFRTAANQPQHF
NA	TRBD2	TRBV9	TRBJ2-3	TGTGCCAGCAGCATCCGGGGGGGCCGGGATACGCAGTATTTT	CASSIRGGRDTQYF
NA	TRBD2	TRBV6-2/TRBV6-3	TRBJ2-3	TGTGCCAGCAGTTACGGATCGGGAGGGCGGAATACGCAGTATTTT	CASSYGSGGRNTQYF
NA	TRBD1	TRBV28	TRBJ1-5	TGTGCCAGCAGTGCCCCGGGACAGGGGGCAAGTCAGCCCCAGCATTTT	CASSAPGQGASQPQHF
NA	TRBD2	TRBV4-1	TRBJ2-1	TGCGCCAGCAGCCAAGATTCCCCACAGACTAGCGGGGGGGCCAATGAGCAGTTCTTC	CASSQDSPQTSGGANEQFF
NA	TRBD2	TRBV27	TRBJ2-7	TGTGCCAGCAAGCGACTAGCGGGAGCCTACGAGCAGTACTTC	CASKRLAGAYEQYF
NA	NA	TRBV2	TRBJ2-3	TGTGCCAGCAGCCCCCCTTTGGGGGCAACAGATACGCAGTATTTT	CASSPPLGATDTQYF
NA	TRBD2	TRBV7-8	TRBJ2-2	TGTGCCAGCAGCTTGGTCGGGGGGATTAACACCGGGGAGCTGTTTTTT	CASSLVGGINTGELFF
NA	TRBD1	TRBV29-1	TRBJ2-2	TGCAGCGTCGAGACAGGGGCGAACACCGGGGAGCTGTTTTTT	CSVETGANTGELFF
few	TRBD1	TRBV7-9	TRBJ2-1	TGTGCCAGCAGCTTAGCGGGGACAGGGGATGAGCAGTTCTTC	CASSLAGTGDEQFF
NA	NA	TRBV28	TRBJ1-5	TGTGCCAGCAGTTGGCAAAGCAATCAGCCCCAGCATTTT	CASSWQSNQPQHF
NA	NA	TRBV5-1	TRBJ2-5	TGCGCCAGCAGCTTGGGTCGCGCATGGGAGACCCAGTACTTC	CASSLGRAWETQYF
NA	TRBD2	TRBV7-9	TRBJ2-3	TGTGCCAGCAGCTTAGGACTAGCGGGCACAGATACGCAGTATTTT	CASSLGLAGTDTQYF
few	NA	TRBV7-2	TRBJ2-7	TGTGCCAGCAGCCCGTCCGGGACTCAGACCTACGAGCAGTACTTC	CASSPSGTQTYEQYF
NA	NA	TRBV7-8	TRBJ2-7	TGTGCCAGCAGCTTAGCGATCCGGGGAACTTTATCCATGTACGAGCAGTACTTC	CASSLAIRGTLSMYEQYF